These 9 T cell receptor beta chains share one sample of origin, sequenced in a study of T cells after yellow fever vaccination. TCRdb analysed the 5' RACE reads with MiXCR anew, one entry per CDR3 protein. In the table there are approximately 510,000 distinct CDR3 sequences, around a fifth of which are singletons. The sequences come from PBMCs, collected about 20 days after the first yellow fever vaccination. Every receptor here comes from a man between 18 and 29 years old who received the YFV17D yellow fever vaccine.

J is TRBJ2-1 and V is TRBV7-2; TRBD1 matches 9 bases. Germline V gene lookup returns CDR1 SGHTA and CDR2 FQGNSA. Losses at the gene ends were 3 bases for V and 5 bases for J; bases not matched to a gene: 8. The CDR3 is 16 residues long. The CDR3 nucleotides are TGTGCCAGCAGCTTGTCCGGACAGGGGTGGGACAATGAGCAGTTCTTC. It codes for CASSLSGQGWDNEQFF.

The CDR3 bases are TGCGCCAGCAGCCCCACAGCGGGGGCCCCGGCTAGCACAGATACGCAGTATTTT. It encodes CASSPTAGAPASTDTQYF. The rearrangement links TRBV4-3 to TRBJ2-3; TRBD2 matches 8 bases. Germline loops: CDR1 LGHNA, CDR2 YSLEER. V was clipped by 4 bases and J by 0 bases; unmatched bases: 12. The CDR3 loop spans 18 amino acids.

This clonotype appeared a few times. The rearrangement joins TRBV7-9 to TRBJ2-7; D possibly corresponds to TRBD1 (5 bases). V lost 6 bases, J lost 6 bases, and 12 bases lay in between. Germline V gives CDR1 SEHNR, CDR2 FQNEAQ (reference sequence). The CDR3 sequence is 12 residues long. The CDR3 protein is CASSSPQGEQYF. In DNA, the CDR3 is TGTGCCAGCAGTTCCCCTCAGGGCGAGCAGTACTTC.

V gene TRBV6-5 combines with J gene TRBJ1-5; 7 nucleotides agree with TRBD1. V lost 2 bases and J lost 1; bases outside the gene matches: 5. Germline CDR1 MNHEY, CDR2 SVGAGI. The CDR3 consists of 16 residues. CDR3 amino acids: CASSYRAGQSNQPQHF. DNA of the CDR3: TGTGCCAGCAGTTACAGGGCGGGACAGAGCAATCAGCCCCAGCATTTT.

This sequence joins TRBV4-1 and TRBJ2-1; D not certain. Germline CDR1 MGHRA, CDR2 YSYEKL. The CDR3 sequence is 15 residues long. V was pared by 1 base and J by 4 bases, with 11 bases between. In DNA form, the CDR3 reads TGCGCCAGCAGCCAAGTTGTCGGCCAGTACAATGAGCAGTTCTTC. Translating it yields CASSQVVGQYNEQFF.

In its sample, this clonotype was seen a few times. The J gene is TRBJ2-1, the V gene TRBV30; no clear D gene. CDR1 is GTSNPN and CDR2 is SVGIG in the germline V gene (reference sequence). Trimming stripped 0 bases from V and 6 bases from J, with 15 bases between. The CDR3 has 15 amino acids. CDR3 region: CAWSVQSVLPNEQFF. DNA for the CDR3: TGTGCCTGGAGTGTACAATCGGTCCTGCCCAATGAGCAGTTCTTC.

This clonotype has just a few counts. The chain carries TRBV5-5 and TRBJ2-7, with D hard to call. The CDR3 spans 15 residues. CDR1 is SGHKS and CDR2 is YYEKEE in the germline V gene (reference sequence). The V end lost 4 bases, the J end lost 2 bases, and 16 bases lay between the germline ends. The CDR3, as DNA: TGTGCCAGCAGCCCCGGACGGTTACAACCCTACGAGCAGTACGTC. It encodes CASSPGRLQPYEQYV.

This chain joins TRBV5-1 and TRBJ1-2, with TRBD1 as a possible D gene (6 bases). V was trimmed by 0 bases and J by 1 base, leaving 7 bases between them. CDR1 is SGHRS and CDR2 is YFSETQ in the germline V gene. The CDR3 sequence is 14 residues long. CDR3 sequence (DNA): TGCGCCAGCAGCTTGGGACAGGTTAACTATGGCTACACCTTC. Protein sequence: CASSLGQVNYGYTF.

This clonotype was seen only a few times. The chain uses TRBV7-2 and TRBJ2-7, with 9 bases matching TRBD1. Germline lookup yields CDR1 SGHTA and CDR2 FQGNSA. The CDR3 is made up of 15 amino acids. The ends lost 1 base at V and 4 bases at J; junction bases unmatched: 5. The CDR3 region is CASSLERDRVYEQYF. Written as DNA, the CDR3 is TGTGCCAGCAGCTTAGAAAGGGACAGGGTTTACGAGCAGTACTTC.